This T cell receptor (beta chain) derives from a study of T cell responses to AZD1222 COVID-19 vaccine. General observations from the study: The donor cohort was predominantly white British with a female majority, and clonal diversity may have been underestimated. Spike-wide vaccine-associated CD4 TCRs dominated at 160-218 and 743-854.

The assay was immunoSEQ multiplex PCR, and TCRdb's table has in-frame clones only and misses some. The sample carries approximately 140,000 clones, around 91% recorded once. The analysis combined second doses at about 4 or about 12 weeks. The germline gives CDR1 LGHDT, CDR2 YNNKEL (reference sequence). V lost 4 bases to trimming and J lost 8 bases; unmatched junction nucleotides: 6. The CDR3 length is 14 residues. In regard to this clone: Its antigen remains unidentified.

The source was peripheral blood, collected 28 days after the second AZD1222 dose. The rearrangement joins TRBV3-1 (or the pseudogene TRBV3-2) to TRBJ1-2; 11 bases are shared with TRBD1. The origin of this receptor is an adult who received the AZD1222 COVID-19 vaccine. The DNA for the CDR3 is TGTGCCAGCAGCCCCCGGGACAGGGGGGCCGGCTACACCTTC. Protein sequence: CASSPRDRGAGYTF.